The 29 T cell receptor beta chains reported below all come from one sample, sequenced in a study of Graves' ophthalmopathy and Graves' hyperthyroidism (dated by TCRdb to the late 2010s). Sequencing was carried out with an Illumina HiSeq 2000. TCR beta CDR3 regions were amplified from RNA transcripts for repertoire sequencing. A first-round RT-PCR used HTBI primers with the Qiagen OneStep RT-PCR kit, followed by a second-round multiplex PCR, size selection and purification. Clones were called with MiXCR by TCRdb after fastp trimmed the public reads at Q25, and only in-frame beta chains were retained. Every distinct CDR3 protein forms one entry, paired with its most common genes and DNA. Across this sample there are about 400,000 distinct CDR3 sequences, with more than 20% seen only once. The ten largest clonotypes hold roughly 3% of the sample. The sequenced sample was peripheral blood. The receptors stem from a woman under 30 with stable Graves' hyperthyroidism. Donor details come from another sample of the same person, matched by shared clones.

This clonotype was seen many times. V is TRBV29-1 and J is TRBJ1-1, with D possibly matching TRBD1 (5 bases). The length of the CDR3 is 12 residues. Looked up from germline, CDR1 is SQVTM and CDR2 is ANQGSEA. Trimming took 7 bases from V and 3 from J, leaving 12 bases between them. CDR3: CSDSDSYTEAFF. DNA for the CDR3: TGCAGCGACTCCGACAGTTACACTGAAGCTTTCTTT.

This clonotype was counted ten times or more. The chain carries TRBV6-1 and TRBJ1-1; 8 bases are a match to TRBD1. Germline loops: CDR1 MNHNS, CDR2 SASEGT. The CDR3 sequence is 18 residues long. V was clipped by 2 bases and J by 1 base; unmatched bases: 12. The chain's CDR3 is CASSEFFGGTGSNTEAFF. The CDR3 nucleotides are TGTGCCAGCAGTGAATTCTTCGGGGGGACAGGTTCGAACACTGAAGCTTTCTTT.

The chain uses TRBV12-3 or TRBV12-4 and TRBJ2-5; 10 bases map to TRBD1. This CDR3 spans 14 amino acids. V lost 4 bases to trimming and J lost 5 bases; unmatched junction nucleotides: 4. DNA of the CDR3: TGTGCCAGCAGTTCAAGACAGGGGGCGGAGACCCAGTACTTC. Translated: CASSSRQGAETQYF.

At least ten counts were recorded for this clonotype. The chain has TRBV12-3 or TRBV12-4 and TRBJ2-2; D not certain. The CDR3 length is 13 residues. The V and J ends lost 0 bases and 3 bases respectively, with 2 bases between them. The CDR3 coding sequence is TGTGCCAGCAGTTTAGCAGACACCGGGGAGCTGTTTTTT. Residues: CASSLADTGELFF.

The chain has TRBV6-1 and TRBJ2-7; D possibly corresponds to TRBD2 (5 bases). Germline V gene data show CDR1 as MNHNS and CDR2 as SASEGT. The ends were cut back, 10 bases at V and 4 bases at J, with 14 bases in the middle. The CDR3 runs 12 residues. The DNA for the CDR3 is TGTGCCATCAGCTTCGGGGTATACGAGCAGTACTTC. Translated: CAISFGVYEQYF.

The chain uses TRBV12-3 or TRBV12-4 and TRBJ1-1; possibly TRBD1 for D (6 bases). The CDR3 totals 12 residues. Trimming shortened V by 5 bases and J by 6 bases, and 10 bases separated the two germline ends. CDR3 amino acids: CASSLTGPEAFF. The CDR3 bases are TGTGCCAGCAGTCTCACAGGGCCTGAAGCTTTCTTT.

This chain joins TRBV20-1 and TRBJ2-4, with 14 nucleotides matching TRBD2. The germline gives CDR1 DFQATT, CDR2 SNEGSKA (reference sequence). V trimming: 5 bases; J trimming: 0 bases; junction bases outside the gene matches: 9. This CDR3 comprises 18 residues. CDR3 coding DNA: TGCAGTGCTTCCTCAGGACTAGCGGGAGGCCAAGCCAAAAACATTCAGTACTTC. This encodes CSASSGLAGGQAKNIQYF.

Notes on this clonotype: A much larger clone is a single base away; this may be a read error. V is TRBV12-3 or TRBV12-4 and J is TRBJ2-7; possible D gene TRBD2, 5 bases. This CDR3 is 14 amino acids long. The CDR3 region has the DNA TGTGCCGGCAGTTCGCGGGTGGGGTCCTACGAGCAGTACTTC. As protein: CAGSSRVGSYEQYF.

This chain joins TRBV12-3 or TRBV12-4 and TRBJ1-2; maybe TRBD1 (6 bases). Deletions cut 3 bases from V and 8 bases from J, with 13 bases between. The CDR3 extends over 13 amino acids. CDR3 in DNA: TGTGCCAGCAGTTTTACTGACAGGTCCGGCTACACCTTC. It translates to CASSFTDRSGYTF.

The genes are TRBV20-1 and TRBJ1-2; D gene ambiguous. The CDR3 has 11 amino acids. Germline assignment: CDR1 DFQATT and CDR2 SNEGSKA (reference sequence). V dropped 2 bases and J dropped 8 bases, with 9 bases sitting between them. The CDR3 here is CSARRGDGYTF. The DNA for the CDR3 is TGCAGTGCTAGACGGGGAGACGGCTACACCTTC.

This clonotype has ten or more counts. A junction boundary mismatches the germline segment, possibly from a read error. This rearrangement joins TRBV12-3 or TRBV12-4 to TRBJ2-7; TRBD1 might be the D (5 bases). The CDR3 runs to 15 residues. The DNA for the CDR3 is TGTGCCGGCAGTTCCGACCAGGGCATGTCCTACGAGCAGTACTTC. This codes for CAGSSDQGMSYEQYF.

V and J are TRBV28 and TRBJ2-5; the match to TRBD1 covers 7 bases. The J segment lost 1 base and the V segment lost 5 bases, leaving 13 bases of the junction unmatched. Per germline, CDR1 MDHEN and CDR2 SYDVKM. The CDR3 has 17 amino acids. The CDR3 here is CASSPSRQGTTQETQYF. CDR3 DNA sequence: TGTGCCAGCAGTCCATCACGACAGGGAACCACCCAAGAGACCCAGTACTTC.

This clonotype was seen at least ten times. The chain carries TRBV12-3 or TRBV12-4 and TRBJ1-5, with a weak D call TRBD1 (6 bases). The V and J ends lost 6 bases and 8 bases respectively, with 26 bases between them. CDR3 length: 17 amino acids. CDR3 region: CASSPARSQGPIKPQHF. The DNA for the CDR3 is TGTGCCAGCAGCCCAGCGAGGTCACAGGGTCCCATCAAGCCCCAGCATTTT.

This clonotype showed up many times. The chain couples TRBV6-5 to TRBJ2-7; D remains ambiguous. V lost 1 base, J lost 0 bases, and 4 bases lay in between. Germline V gene lookup returns CDR1 MNHEY and CDR2 SVGAGI. The CDR3 covers 13 residues. CDR3 loop: CASSYFGSYEQYF. The CDR3 coding sequence is TGTGCCAGCAGTTACTTCGGCTCCTACGAGCAGTACTTC.

This clonotype was found many times. This sequence joins TRBV5-1 and TRBJ2-7, with D unclear. Germline CDR1 and CDR2: SGHRS and YFSETQ. V lost 2 bases and J lost 3, with 18 bases in between. CDR3 length: 16 residues. This CDR3 reads CASSLLIGEVGYEQYF. As DNA, the CDR3 is TGCGCCAGCAGCTTACTAATAGGAGAGGTGGGCTACGAGCAGTACTTC. Combining the CDR3 with reference TRBV5-1 and TRBJ2-7 gives the whole variable domain KAGVTQTPRYLIKTRGQQVTLSCSPISGHRSVSWYQQTPGQGLQFLFEYFSETQRNKGNFPGRFSGRQFSNSRSEMNVSTLELGDSALYLCASSLLIGEVGYEQYFGPGTRLTVT.

V and J are TRBV6-2 or TRBV6-3 and TRBJ2-2; TRBD2 matches 12 bases. CDR1 is MNHEY, CDR2 SVGEGT, per germline. The trim removed 0 bases at V and 7 bases at J, leaving 9 bases unmatched. This CDR3 has 18 residues. In DNA form, the CDR3 reads TGTGCCAGCAGTTACTCGAGGCTAGCGGGGGGGCCCGGCGGGGAGCTGTTTTTT. Its protein is CASSYSRLAGGPGGELFF.

The rearrangement joins TRBV28 to TRBJ1-2, with no clear D. The CDR3 is 14 amino acids. V gave up 2 bases and J gave up 6 bases, with 13 bases separating them. Germline V gene sequence: CDR1 MDHEN, CDR2 SYDVKM. CDR3 coding DNA: TGTGCCAGCAGTTTAGGTTTAGGGTCTCATGGCTACACCTTC. Translating it yields CASSLGLGSHGYTF.

Many counts were recorded for this clonotype. This chain uses TRBV20-1 with TRBJ2-5, with D unclear. Germline CDR1 and CDR2: DFQATT and SNEGSKA (reference sequence). V was pared by 0 bases and J by 5 bases, with 7 bases between. This CDR3 has 12 amino acids. CDR3 coding DNA: TGCAGTGCTAGAGATTTGAGGGAGACCCAGTACTTC. Translating it yields CSARDLRETQYF.

The rearrangement joins TRBV29-1 to TRBJ1-1; no clear D. The CDR3 sequence is 12 residues long. Deletions cut 3 bases from V and 7 bases from J, with 12 bases between. Germline V lookup: CDR1 SQVTM, CDR2 ANQGSEA. The CDR3 protein is CSVDGIEVEAFF. The CDR3 DNA follows: TGCAGCGTTGACGGCATAGAGGTTGAAGCTTTCTTT.

This chain links TRBV20-1 with TRBJ2-7; TRBD2 matches 7 bases. V was pared by 0 bases and J by 1 base, with 3 bases of the junction left unmatched. The CDR3 is 14 residues long. In germline, CDR1 is DFQATT, CDR2 SNEGSKA (reference sequence). The CDR3 here is CSARDWGGSYEQYF. The DNA of the CDR3 is TGCAGTGCTAGAGATTGGGGGGGTTCCTACGAGCAGTACTTC.

This clonotype was counted many times. This rearrangement joins TRBV27 to TRBJ1-2, with no clear D. CDR1 and CDR2 (germline): MNHEY, SMNVEV (reference sequence). The CDR3 is 14 residues long. V was cut by 9 bases and J by 0 bases, with 14 bases left in between. The CDR3 sequence: CASRSRASNYGYTF. The CDR3 bases are TGTGCCAGTAGAAGCAGAGCTTCTAACTATGGCTACACCTTC.

This clonotype came up a few times. The chain combines TRBV18 with TRBJ2-7; D gene unclear. V was clipped by 3 bases and J by 4 bases, with 10 bases between them. Germline loops: CDR1 KGHSH, CDR2 LQKENI. The CDR3 runs to 13 residues. CDR3 in amino acids: CASSPLAKYEQYF. The CDR3 DNA follows: TGTGCCAGCTCACCGTTGGCGAAATACGAGCAGTACTTC.

This chain connects TRBV19 to TRBJ2-4, with 15 bases aligning to TRBD2. The CDR3 extends over 17 amino acids. The ends lost 4 bases at V and 2 bases at J; junction bases unmatched: 3. The germline V gene has CDR1 LNHDA and CDR2 SQIVND (reference sequence). The CDR3 here is CASSRGLAGGSKNIQYF. The DNA of the CDR3 is TGTGCCAGTAGTAGAGGACTAGCGGGAGGGTCCAAAAACATTCAGTACTTC.

This clonotype was found a few times. The chain links TRBV4-1 to TRBJ2-2, with TRBD2 as a possible D gene (6 bases). V lost 4 bases to trimming and J lost 1 base, with 10 bases between them. The CDR3 is 15 residues long. Germline V CDR1 and CDR2: MGHRA, YSYEKL. The CDR3 coding sequence is TGCGCCAGCAGCCTAGCGGTTCTGAACACCGGGGAGCTGTTTTTT. Encoded protein: CASSLAVLNTGELFF.

Comment on this clonotype: This may arise from a read error, as a much more abundant clone is one base away. The V call is TRBV18, the J call TRBJ1-1; no definite D call. The CDR3 spans 16 residues. V was cut by 5 bases and J by 4 bases, with 20 bases left in between. The germline gives CDR1 KGHSH, CDR2 LQKENI. The CDR3 nucleotides read TGTGCCAGCTCATCCTACGTTCTCGTGGTTCGCACTGAAGCTTTCTTT. Translated, it gives CASSSYVLVVRTEAFF. The full variable domain, completed using reference TRBV18 and TRBJ1-1, is NAGVMQNPRHLVRRRGQEARLRCSPMKGHSHVYWYRQLPEEGLKFMVYLQKENIIDESGMPKERFSAEFPKEGPSILRIQQVVRGDSAAYFCASSSYVLVVRTEAFFGQGTRLTVV.

This clonotype appeared many times. The chain combines TRBV28 with TRBJ1-3; D is unclear. This CDR3 has 12 amino acids. V shed 8 bases and J shed 7 bases, with 12 bases lying between them. The germline V gene has CDR1 MDHEN and CDR2 SYDVKM. The CDR3: CASRNLGNTIYF. CDR3 nucleotide sequence: TGTGCCAGCCGTAATTTGGGGAACACCATATATTTT. The full variable domain, in which reference TRBV28 and TRBJ1-3 provide the parts outside the CDR3, is DVKVTQSSRYLVKRTGEKVFLECVQDMDHENMFWYRQDPGLGLRLIYFSYDVKMKEKGDIPEGYSVSREKKERFSLILESASTNQTSMYLCASRNLGNTIYFGEGSWLTVV.

A word on this clonotype: The conserved final phenylalanine or tryptophan is absent from the CDR3, which likely points to a read error. No DNA is shown, since the ends of the CDR3 on it are uncertain; the CDR3 is the one TCRdb lists. This sequence joins TRBV11-2 and TRBJ1-1. The CDR3 is 13 amino acids in total, end residues counted. CDR1 is SGHAT and CDR2 is FQNNGV in the germline V gene. The CDR3 region is CASRVNMNTEVFL.

Many counts were recorded for this clonotype. V usage is TRBV13 and J usage is TRBJ2-7; 7 bases map to TRBD1. The length of the CDR3 is 14 residues. V shed 6 bases, J shed 0 bases, and the junction held 5 bases outside the gene matches. Germline values: CDR1 PRHDT, CDR2 FYEKMQ (reference sequence). The CDR3 spells CASSTGESSYEQYF. CDR3 DNA: TGTGCCAGCAGTACAGGGGAATCCTCCTACGAGCAGTACTTC.

This clonotype was seen many times. The V gene is TRBV27, the J gene TRBJ2-7, with D possibly TRBD2 on 5 matching bases. The CDR3 contains 13 residues. Germline V CDR1 and CDR2: MNHEY, SMNVEV (reference sequence). V was clipped by 3 bases and J by 3 bases, with 9 bases between them. This CDR3 reads CASSFRRGYEQYF. The CDR3 DNA reads TGTGCCAGCAGTTTTCGACGGGGCTACGAGCAGTACTTC.